The T cell receptor (beta chain) described here comes from a study of CD8 T cells in Susac syndrome (dated by TCRdb to about 2019). Regarding the study in general: Whether CD8+ T cell activation and differentiation in Susac syndrome was antigen driven was tested using repertoire sequencing. Broad study findings and their caveats: The number of individuals in the TCR sequencing and HLA analysis was acknowledged as relatively small.

Peripheral blood CD8+ and CD4+ T cells from healthy donors, Susac syndrome patients and multiple sclerosis patients were profiled using high-throughput TCR beta sequencing. Treatment-naive patients with stable or active relapsing-remitting disease fulfilling revised McDonald criteria were used as multiple sclerosis controls. Bulk CD8+ and CD4+ T cells were purified by magnetic negative isolation, while CD8+ TEMRA cells were enriched using FACS. Blood was drawn into EDTA tubes, processed within 24 hours, and PBMCs were isolated by density gradient centrifugation. PBMCs destined for TCR sequencing were cryopreserved in liquid nitrogen and later thawed in a 37 °C water bath. The sorted or isolated CD4+, CD8+ and CD8+ TEMRA cells had a purity of 90% or higher. A word on this clonotype: Its binding antigen is unknown. Per-nucleotide qualities are absent, and no much larger clonotype sits a single base away.

Taken from the germline V gene, the CDR1 and CDR2 loops are SQVTM and ANQGSEA. Reading from cysteine to phenylalanine, the CDR3 counts 15 amino acids. Only CDR3 DNA is held: 45 bases, read in frame from base 1. Here V drops 6 bases and J drops 0 bases, and the junction holds 5 bases not matched to any gene. RNA was extracted using the RNeasy kit, and about 0.45 to 1 ug of the RNA was reverse transcribed with random hexamers. The immunoSEQ multiplex PCR assay, covering 54 Vbeta and 13 Jbeta segments, was used to amplify TCR beta CDR3 regions. To correct PCR amplification bias, a synthetic template baseline was used for both primer optimization and computational correction. From the authors' description of their analysis: Reads were annotated to V, D and J genes per IMGT and analyzed with immunoSEQ Analyzer, keeping only productive sequences. Clonality was calculated as one minus the Shannon entropy normalized by log2 of the number of productive unique sequences. For each patient and control, public and private clones were evaluated among the 100 most prevalent clones. Susac-specific clones were defined as absent from healthy and MS cohorts, some 1,000 published viral clones and other ImmuneACCESS disease sequences. TCRdb itself trimmed the public reads at Q25 with fastp, ran MiXCR and retained productive beta chains. Merged by CDR3 protein, the rows form single entries marked with the most common genes and DNA. TCRdb, not the original authors, processed these V and J calls. Present in this sample are approximately 140,000 distinct CDR3 sequences, approximately 95% of which were seen just once. Over 0.1% of the sample is in the top ten clones.

The sequence came from a human donor with multiple sclerosis. Sequencing used CD4+ T cells from PBMCs. The chain was built from TRBV29-1 and TRBJ2-7, with 13 central nucleotides matching TRBD2. The CDR3 loop reads CSVTTSGRASYEQYF. The DNA sequence follows: TGCAGCGTCACCACTAGCGGGAGGGCCTCCTACGAGCAGTACTTC.